Here is one TCR beta chain with its context. The antigen is undetermined. Only in-frame clones appear in the TCRdb table, and some are missing; sequencing was by immunoSEQ multiplex PCR. The profile shows around 120,000 clones, more than 70% of them singletons. This entry is derived from a study of T cell responses to AZD1222 COVID-19 vaccine. Findings and limits, study-wide: Clonal diversity was possibly underestimated; the donors were predominantly white British and more often female. The peak T cell response came first, and repertoires were sampled only after it. The number of AZD1222 recipients seropositive at baseline was only five to seven.

The CDR3 consists of 12 residues. Germline assignment: CDR1 MRHNA and CDR2 SNTAGT. Deletions cut 2 bases from V and 4 bases from J, with 3 bases between. Sequencing used peripheral blood, obtained on day 0 of AZD1222 vaccination. The TCR comes from an adult in good health. The gene calls are TRBV6-4 and TRBJ1-5; no clear D gene. CDR3 coding DNA: TGTGCCAGCAGTGACCCTAATCAGCCCCAGCATTTT. This gives the protein CASSDPNQPQHF.